The rows below give T cell receptor beta chains drawn from one sample of a study of blood T cell repertoires in COVID-19. The assay was immunoSEQ multiplex PCR, and TCRdb's table has in-frame clones only and misses some. The sample shows 18,000 or so clones, about 81% of them seen only once. Sequences were obtained from peripheral blood. Receptor source: a man in his forties or fifties with active or convalescent COVID-19. Both conserved end residues are part of each CDR3. A D gene is named only where the DNA matches it firmly. Clone size appears in some rows only: once, few, many, or a class for an expanded clone.

v_call	d_call	clone_size	j_call	cdr3_nt	cdr3_aa
TRBV7-9	.	.	TRBJ1-4	TGTGCCGGGGGGACGGCTACTAATGAAAAACTGTTTTTT	CAGGTATNEKLFF
TRBV15	TRBD1	.	TRBJ2-7	TGTGCCACCAGCAGAGTGGCCGGGACAGGGGGCAACGAGCAGTACTTC	CATSRVAGTGGNEQYF
TRBV3-1/TRBV3-2	TRBD1	.	TRBJ1-2	TGTGCCAGCAGCCCCCGACAGGGGTATGGCTACACCTTC	CASSPRQGYGYTF
TRBV7-2	TRBD1	once	TRBJ1-2	TGTGCCAGCAGCTTCTCAGGACAGGGGGCTATCAACTATGGCTACACCTTC	CASSFSGQGAINYGYTF
TRBV5-6	.	.	TRBJ2-3	TGTGCCAGCAGCCTGGGGAGTGGGGATACGCAGTATTTT	CASSLGSGDTQYF
TRBV24-1	TRBD2	.	TRBJ2-3	TGTGCCACCAGTGATTTGCGTGGCGGGGGGTTACGCGTCACGCAGTATTTT	CATSDLRGGGLRVTQYF
TRBV14	TRBD2	few	TRBJ2-2	TGTGCCAGCAGCCAGGGTACTAGCGGGGGAGTTAGAGACACCGGGGAGCTGTTTTTT	CASSQGTSGGVRDTGELFF
TRBV27	.	.	TRBJ1-3	TGTGCCAGCAGTTTGGAGGGCACCTCTGGAAACACCATATATTTT	CASSLEGTSGNTIYF
TRBV5-1	.	.	TRBJ2-2	TGCGCCAGCAGCTTGGCCGCAGGGGATTACACCGGGGAGCTGTTTTTT	CASSLAAGDYTGELFF
TRBV7-9	.	once	TRBJ1-2	TGTGCCAGCAGCTTTACACCTAACTATGGCTACACCTTC	CASSFTPNYGYTF
TRBV9	TRBD2	medium-sized	TRBJ2-5	TGTGCCAGCAGCGTAACTGGGACTAGCGGGGGTTCGGAGACCCAGTACTTC	CASSVTGTSGGSETQYF
TRBV11-2	.	.	TRBJ1-6	TGTGCCAGCAGCCCCTCCGGGATTACCGCCCTCCACTTT	CASSPSGITALHF
TRBV5-6	TRBD1	.	TRBJ2-1	TGTGCCAGCAGCTTGGATGGACAGGGGGCATTGTACAATGAGCAGTTCTTC	CASSLDGQGALYNEQFF
TRBV11-2	.	.	TRBJ1-5	TGTGCCAGCAGCCCAAACGCGGGATATCAGCCCCAGCATTTT	CASSPNAGYQPQHF
TRBV10-3	TRBD1	.	TRBJ1-4	TGTGCCATCAGCCGACAGGGGGGAACTAATGAAAAACTGTTTTTT	CAISRQGGTNEKLFF
TRBV15	TRBD1	once	TRBJ1-1	TGTGCCACCAGCAGACCCGGACAGGGTCAAACTGAAGCTTTCTTT	CATSRPGQGQTEAFF
TRBV7-6	.	.	TRBJ2-3	TGTGCCAGCAGCCTAAGGGGCCTAAGCTATAGCACAGATACGCAGTATTTT	CASSLRGLSYSTDTQYF
TRBV4-1	.	large	TRBJ1-1	TGCGCCAGCAGCCCCCACACCCGCTTGAACACTGAAGCTTTCTTT	CASSPHTRLNTEAFF
TRBV19	TRBD1	.	TRBJ1-2	TGTGCCAGTAGCTATATCCTCGGGACAGGGATGTGGGATGGCTACACCTTC	CASSYILGTGMWDGYTF
TRBV12-5	.	.	TRBJ2-2	TGTGCTAGTGGTTTGGAACAGGCCGGGGAGCTGTTTTTT	CASGLEQAGELFF
TRBV7-2	.	few	TRBJ1-3	TGTGCCAGCAGCAGGGACGTGGGGGGAGCCATATATTTT	CASSRDVGGAIYF
TRBV9	TRBD1	.	TRBJ1-1	TGTGCCAGCAGCGTAGCTGGGACAGGGCTTGTAGACCCAGAAGCTTTCTTT	CASSVAGTGLVDPEAFF
TRBV2	.	.	TRBJ1-2	TGTGCCAGCAGTGAACCAGATAACTATGGCTACACCTTC	CASSEPDNYGYTF
TRBV19	.	.	TRBJ2-1	TGTGCCAGTATTCCCCGGGGGAAACGGGATGAGCAGTTCTTC	CASIPRGKRDEQFF
TRBV27	.	.	TRBJ2-1	TGTGCCAGCAGCCCTACAGGGCCCATATACAATGAGCAGTTCTTC	CASSPTGPIYNEQFF